The 23 T cell receptor beta chains given below trace back to one sample, sequenced in a study of CD8 T cells in ankylosing spondylitis. TCRdb processed the 5' RACE reads anew with MiXCR; each CDR3 protein has one entry. This sample has approximately 250,000 distinct CDR3 sequences, with 20% to 30% found just once. The sample was blood, either unsorted or a sorted T cell fraction (not recorded which). These receptors came from a male donor with ankylosing spondylitis or in good health (not recorded which).

This clonotype appeared many times. The V gene is TRBV20-1, the J gene TRBJ2-5; TRBD2 aligns across 7 bases. The germline gives CDR1 DFQATT, CDR2 SNEGSKA (reference sequence). Trimming cost V 1 base and J 5 bases; bases outside gene matches: 7. The CDR3 contains 14 residues. Here the CDR3 DNA reads TGCAGTGCTAGAGGGGGAGGGATGGGGGAGACCCAGTACTTC. It specifies CSARGGGMGETQYF.

This clonotype was picked up many times. The gene calls are TRBV27 and TRBJ2-2; 7 bases match TRBD2. CDR3 size: 16 residues. The germline V gene encodes CDR1 MNHEY and CDR2 SMNVEV (reference sequence). The V and J ends lost 4 bases and 6 bases, in that order; junction bases with no gene match: 11. This chain's CDR3 is CASSYWLAAGAGELFF. The CDR3 DNA is TGTGCCAGCAGTTATTGGCTAGCGGCGGGTGCCGGGGAGCTGTTTTTT.

Ten or more counts support this clonotype. The chain is built from TRBV20-1 and TRBJ2-5, with a weak D call TRBD1 (6 bases). This CDR3 region has 13 residues. The germline V gene encodes CDR1 DFQATT and CDR2 SNEGSKA (reference sequence). Trimming removed 6 bases at V and 2 bases at J, with 13 bases between. The CDR3 sequence: CSATQGTQETQYF. The DNA for the CDR3 is TGCAGTGCCACACAGGGTACTCAAGAGACCCAGTACTTC.

This clonotype was found many times. CDR3 nucleotides: TGCAGTGCTCGGATACAGGGGGCACCCCTCCACTTT. As protein: CSARIQGAPLHF. V usage is TRBV20-1 and J usage is TRBJ1-6; the match to TRBD1 covers 8 bases. Germline V CDR1 and CDR2: DFQATT, SNEGSKA (reference sequence). Unmatched junction bases numbered 5, after V lost 5 bases and J lost 11 bases. The CDR3 runs to 12 residues.

V and J are TRBV20-1 and TRBJ1-4; no clear D gene. The CDR3 is made up of 13 amino acids. Germline V gene lookup returns CDR1 DFQATT and CDR2 SNEGSKA (reference sequence). The ends were cut back, 0 bases at V and 11 bases at J, with 13 bases in the middle. The CDR3 loop reads CSARDPGSTKLFF. DNA of the CDR3: TGCAGTGCTAGAGATCCCGGATCGACTAAACTGTTTTTT.

This clonotype was seen at least ten times. The J gene is TRBJ1-4, the V gene TRBV3-1; the D is unclear. The CDR3 runs to 12 residues. V was pared by 3 bases and J by 8 bases, with 7 bases between. CDR1 is LGHDT, CDR2 YNNKEL, per germline (reference sequence). This CDR3 is CASSQDEEKLFF. The CDR3 nucleotides are TGTGCCAGCAGCCAGGATGAGGAAAAACTGTTTTTT. The entire variable domain, with the rest obtained from reference TRBV3-1 and TRBJ1-4, is as follows: DTAVSQTPKYLVTQMGNDKSIKCEQNLGHDTMYWYKQDSKKFLKIMFSYNNKELIINETVPNRFSPKSPDKAHLNLHINSLELGDSAVYFCASSQDEEKLFFGSGTQLSVL.

The chain is built from TRBV28 and TRBJ2-1; perhaps TRBD1 as D (7 bases). Trimming took 6 bases from V and 5 from J, leaving 17 bases between them. Germline assignment: CDR1 MDHEN and CDR2 SYDVKM. The length of the CDR3 is 15 residues. The CDR3 DNA sequence: TGTGCCAGCAGCTCCCCCTCAGGGGGGCACAATGAGCAGTTCTTC. Protein product: CASSSPSGGHNEQFF.

This clonotype appeared once. V usage is TRBV2 and J usage is TRBJ2-2, with 11 positions matching TRBD2. V dropped 9 bases and J dropped 3; count of bases not matched to a gene: 6. The germline V gene encodes CDR1 SNHLY and CDR2 FYNNEI. CDR3 size: 15 residues. CDR3 in DNA: TGTGCCAGTGGGGGGACTAGCGGACACACCGGGGAGCTGTTTTTT. This translates into CASGGTSGHTGELFF. Full variable domain (missing parts from reference TRBV2 and TRBJ2-2): EPEVTQTPSHQVTQMGQEVILRCVPISNHLYFYWYRQILGQKVEFLVSFYNNEISEKSEIFDDQFSVERPDGSNFTLKIRSTKLEDSAMYFCASGGTSGHTGELFFGEGSRLTVL.

The chain uses TRBV20-1 and TRBJ1-2, with a possible D match to TRBD1 (5 bases). Germline V gene lookup returns CDR1 DFQATT and CDR2 SNEGSKA (reference sequence). Trimming cost V 6 bases and J 0 bases, with 26 bases left between them. This CDR3 has 18 residues. CDR3 DNA sequence: TGCAGTGCCCCAAGCGGGTTCAGGGAAAATCAGGCTAACTATGGCTACACCTTC. Protein product: CSAPSGFRENQANYGYTF.

This clonotype was seen a few times. The rearrangement links TRBV20-1 to TRBJ2-3, with 9 positions matching TRBD2. The CDR3 is made up of 15 amino acids. Trimming took 3 bases from V and 9 from J; bases not matched to a gene: 13. CDR1 DFQATT and CDR2 SNEGSKA come from the germline V gene (reference sequence). CDR3 DNA: TGCAGTGCTAGTGCCCCCGGGACTAGCACAGTCACGCAGTATTTT. Protein product: CSASAPGTSTVTQYF.

The chain uses TRBV3-1 and TRBJ2-5, with a possible D match to TRBD2 (5 bases). The CDR3 is 12 residues long. V lost 3 bases and J 5 bases, leaving 7 bases between the germline ends. CDR1 and CDR2 (germline): LGHDT, YNNKEL (reference sequence). CDR3 in DNA: TGTGCCAGCAGCCACCCGGGGGAGACCCAGTACTTC. Residues: CASSHPGETQYF.

Many counts were recorded for this clonotype. The chain is built from TRBV20-1 and TRBJ2-7, with D possibly being TRBD1 (6 bases). Germline CDR1 DFQATT, CDR2 SNEGSKA (reference sequence). Trimming shortened V by 1 base and J by 5 bases, and 18 bases separated the two germline ends. The CDR3 loop spans 15 amino acids. The CDR3 reads CSARGQVGRYDEQYF. CDR3 in DNA: TGCAGTGCTAGAGGACAGGTCGGTAGGTACGACGAGCAGTACTTC.

V usage is TRBV7-3 and J usage is TRBJ2-6, with D tentatively TRBD1 (5 bases). Per germline, CDR1 SGHTA and CDR2 FQGTGA. Trimming stripped 7 bases from V and 0 bases from J, with 13 bases between. The CDR3 extends over 16 amino acids. This CDR3 reads CASMQGRSSGANVLTF. The CDR3 DNA sequence: TGTGCCAGCATGCAGGGAAGGAGCTCTGGGGCCAACGTCCTGACTTTC.

This clonotype was picked up one time. J is TRBJ2-3 and V is TRBV29-1, with 11 nucleotides matching TRBD2. This CDR3 spans 15 amino acids. V lost 5 bases and J lost 2; bases outside the gene matches: 6. Germline V gene lookup returns CDR1 SQVTM and CDR2 ANQGSEA. CDR3 sequence reads: CSVTGLAGPTDTQYF. DNA of the CDR3: TGCAGCGTTACCGGACTAGCGGGTCCCACAGATACGCAGTATTTT.

The chain combines TRBV7-2 with TRBJ2-1; 10 positions match TRBD2. The CDR3 has 16 residues. Germline V gene lookup returns CDR1 SGHTA and CDR2 FQGNSA. J gave up 12 bases and V 3 bases, and 14 bases lay outside the gene matches. The DNA for the CDR3 is TGTGCCAGCAGCTTGGTTGGTCTAGCGGGGGCGAAGGGGCAGTTCTTC. Encoded protein: CASSLVGLAGAKGQFF.

This rearrangement joins TRBV10-1 to TRBJ2-3; D unclear. The CDR3 is 14 residues long. Trimming cost V 3 bases and J 0 bases, with 7 bases left between them. CDR1 is WNHNN and CDR2 is SYGVQD in the germline V gene (reference sequence). CDR3 bases: TGCGCCAGCAGTGACAGCTCTAGCACAGATACGCAGTATTTT. Its translation is CASSDSSSTDTQYF.

This clonotype was observed many times. This rearrangement joins TRBV29-1 to TRBJ2-3; 7 nucleotides line up with TRBD1. The CDR3 has 13 amino acids. Germline-derived CDR1 and CDR2 are SQVTM and ANQGSEA. J gave up 3 bases and V 4 bases, and 4 bases lay outside the gene matches. CDR3 coding DNA: TGCAGCGTTGTTGAGGGGGCAACAGATACGCAGTATTTT. Translated, it gives CSVVEGATDTQYF.

This chain links TRBV7-6 with TRBJ2-7; 7 bases match TRBD1. V shed 5 bases, J shed 5 bases, and the junction held 3 bases outside the gene matches. Per germline, CDR1 SGHVS and CDR2 FNYEAQ. The CDR3 length is 12 residues. The CDR3 DNA follows: TGTGCCAGCAGCCCGACAGGGAACGAGCAGTACTTC. It codes for CASSPTGNEQYF.

The chain is built from TRBV20-1 and TRBJ1-6; 7 nucleotides match TRBD1. The CDR3 is made up of 16 amino acids. V trimming: 0 bases; J trimming: 10 bases; junction bases outside the gene matches: 12. CDR1 and CDR2 (germline): DFQATT, SNEGSKA (reference sequence). The CDR3 nucleotides are TGCAGTGCTAGAGATAGGGAAACAGGGGTAGGATCACCCCTCCACTTT. Residues: CSARDRETGVGSPLHF.

The chain links TRBV20-1 to TRBJ2-3, with D perhaps TRBD2 (6 bases). Germline values: CDR1 DFQATT, CDR2 SNEGSKA (reference sequence). The CDR3 has 14 residues. Trimming removed 5 bases at V and 2 bases at J, with 14 bases between. The CDR3 DNA sequence: TGCAGTGCTTACCTCGGGGGAGCCACAGATACGCAGTATTTT. As protein: CSAYLGGATDTQYF.

There are many counts of this clonotype. This sequence joins TRBV29-1 and TRBJ1-2; 10 bases fit TRBD1. Germline CDR1 and CDR2: SQVTM and ANQGSEA. This CDR3 is 14 amino acids long. Trimming cost V 6 bases and J 3 bases; bases outside gene matches: 7. CDR3 amino acids: CSVIRDRGDYGYTF. The CDR3 bases are TGCAGCGTGATTCGGGACAGGGGAGACTATGGCTACACCTTC.

This clonotype was counted many times. The limits of the CDR3 on the DNA are not certain, so only TCRdb's listed CDR3 is given. V usage is TRBV3-1 and J usage is TRBJ2-3; the D call TRBD1 from the table was never checked on the DNA. Looked up from germline, CDR1 is LGHDT and CDR2 is YNNKEL (reference sequence). The CDR3 spans 19 residues, counting both ends. CDR3 in amino acids: CASSHSSGRGVPTTDTQYF.

A few counts support this clonotype. The genes are TRBV10-3 and TRBJ2-5; D gene uncertain. V was trimmed by 4 bases and J by 0 bases, leaving 9 bases between them. The length of the CDR3 is 14 residues. Germline V gives CDR1 ENHRY, CDR2 SYGVKD. DNA of the CDR3: TGTGCCATCAGTGCTCGCGGCCACCAAGAGACCCAGTACTTC. Translation: CAISARGHQETQYF.